What follows are 3 T cell receptor beta chains derived from one specimen sequenced in a study of shared clonotypes between healthy human individuals. Assay: immunoSEQ multiplex PCR; the TCRdb copy retains only in-frame clones and omits some. Among over 2 million clones listed, 92% were seen once. Specimen: naive CD4+ T cells from PBMCs. Subset indicated: CD45RA+ positively selected. These TCRs come from a man in his late teens or twenties in good health. Some clones in this sample may be carry-over from other donors' samples.

The chain employs TRBV7-3 and TRBJ2-5; D unclear. The CDR3 contains 13 residues. Trimming removed 4 bases from V and 2 bases from J, with 8 bases in between. Germline-derived CDR1 and CDR2 are SGHTA and FQGTGA. CDR3 region: CASSYRVQETQYF. The CDR3 DNA follows: TGTGCCAGCAGCTATAGGGTTCAAGAGACCCAGTACTTC.

The rearrangement links TRBV5-1 to TRBJ2-3, with D possibly being TRBD1 (6 bases). This CDR3 region has 17 residues. From germline, CDR1 is SGHRS and CDR2 YFSETQ. Trimming took 4 bases from V and 0 from J, leaving 18 bases between them. The CDR3 nucleotides read TGCGCCAGCAGCCCAGAAGGTGGGGGCATAAGCACAGATACGCAGTATTTT. It yields the protein CASSPEGGGISTDTQYF.

The rearrangement links TRBV30 to TRBJ2-7, with D possibly being TRBD2 (6 bases). The ends were cut back, 2 bases at V and 6 bases at J, with 17 bases in the middle. There are 14 residues in the CDR3. From germline, CDR1 is GTSNPN and CDR2 SVGIG (reference sequence). The CDR3 sequence: CAWSLGPGGGEQYF. Written as DNA, the CDR3 is TGTGCCTGGAGTCTAGGCCCTGGGGGAGGCGAGCAGTACTTC.